This T cell receptor (beta chain) stems from a study of blood T cell repertoires in COVID-19. Study-wide context: The cDNA or gDNA used as material had been derived from T cells, B-cell-depleted T cells, or PBMCs.

Clones were read by immunoSEQ multiplex PCR, and TCRdb kept only the in-frame ones, dropping some. The sample lists about 130,000 clones, approximately 80% occurring once. In germline, CDR1 is SGHVS, CDR2 FQNEAQ. Unmatched junction bases numbered 3, after V lost 1 base and J lost 4 bases. The CDR3 extends over 14 amino acids. The sample consisted of peripheral blood. The rearrangement uses TRBV7-8 and TRBJ1-2; TRBD1 matches 7 bases. This TCR derives from a man in his sixties or seventies with acute or convalescent COVID-19. CDR3 in amino acids: CASSLGGTVYGYTF. Here the CDR3 DNA reads TGTGCCAGCAGCTTAGGGGGGACAGTCTATGGCTACACCTTC.